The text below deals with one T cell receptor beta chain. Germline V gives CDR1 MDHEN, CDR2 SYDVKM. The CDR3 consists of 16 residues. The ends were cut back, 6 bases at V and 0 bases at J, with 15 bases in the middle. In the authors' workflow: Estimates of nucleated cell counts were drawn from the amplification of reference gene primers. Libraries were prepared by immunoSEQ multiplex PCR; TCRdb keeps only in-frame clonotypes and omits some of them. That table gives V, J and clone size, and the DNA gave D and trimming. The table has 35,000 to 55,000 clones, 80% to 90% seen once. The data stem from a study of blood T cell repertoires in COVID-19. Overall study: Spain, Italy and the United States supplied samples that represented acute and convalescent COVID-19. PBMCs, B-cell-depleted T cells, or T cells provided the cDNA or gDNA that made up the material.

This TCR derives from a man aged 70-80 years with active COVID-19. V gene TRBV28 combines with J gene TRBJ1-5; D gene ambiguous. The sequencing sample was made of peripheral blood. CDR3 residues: CASRSDTFDSNQPQHF. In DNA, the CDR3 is TGTGCCAGCAGGTCCGACACATTCGATAGCAATCAGCCCCAGCATTTT. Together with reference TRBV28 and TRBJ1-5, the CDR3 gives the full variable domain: DVKVTQSSRYLVKRTGEKVFLECVQDMDHENMFWYRQDPGLGLRLIYFSYDVKMKEKGDIPEGYSVSREKKERFSLILESASTNQTSMYLCASRSDTFDSNQPQHFGDGTRLSIL.